The clone carrying this TCR beta chain was found many times. These data come from a study of T cells in Graves' hyperthyroidism and ophthalmopathy. It was RNA transcripts that yielded the amplified TCR beta CDR3 regions. HTBI primers drove first-round RT-PCR of the TCR CDR3. TCRdb reprocessed the multiplex PCR reads via MiXCR and lists one record per CDR3 protein. There are more than 500,000 distinct CDR3 sequences in the sample; approximately 14% occur only once, and about 4% lies in the top ten. The sequencing sample was made of blood. The sequence came from a woman in her thirties or forties with Graves' ophthalmopathy.

CDR3 sequence reads: CASSSAGTGSRHEQYF. The CDR3 DNA is TGTGCCAGCAGTTCAGCCGGGACAGGGAGTCGGCACGAGCAGTACTTC. The chain has TRBV28 and TRBJ2-7; 9 nucleotides agree with TRBD1. The CDR3 totals 16 residues. Looked up from germline, CDR1 is MDHEN and CDR2 is SYDVKM. V was pared by 4 bases and J by 5 bases, with 12 bases of the junction left unmatched.